This T cell receptor (beta chain) is from a study of blood T cell repertoires in COVID-19. About the research overall: Collection of acute and convalescent COVID-19 samples took place in the United States, Italy and Spain. T cells, B-cell-depleted T cells, or PBMCs provided the cDNA or gDNA that served as material.

In the source study's methods: Amplifying reference gene primers gave estimates of nucleated cell counts. Only in-frame clones appear in the TCRdb table, and some are missing; sequencing was by immunoSEQ multiplex PCR. That table furnishes V, J and clone size, whereas the DNA furnished D and trimming. The sample records a few hundred thousand clones, around 79% being singletons. The sequenced sample consisted of peripheral blood. The receptor was derived from a woman of 80 years or more with acute or convalescent COVID-19.

The CDR3: CASSKAGTAFNQPQHF. The CDR3 DNA is TGTGCCAGCAGTAAGGCCGGGACAGCGTTCAATCAGCCCCAGCATTTT. This rearrangement joins TRBV27 to TRBJ1-5, with 7 positions matching TRBD1. Germline V lookup: CDR1 MNHEY, CDR2 SMNVEV (reference sequence). V dropped 5 bases and J dropped 3; count of bases not matched to a gene: 10. The CDR3 length is 16 residues.